The T cell receptor beta chain under discussion was sequenced for a study of cytomegalovirus exposure and HLA in healthy donors. The CDR3 runs 14 residues. Germline V gene lookup returns CDR1 MNHEY and CDR2 SMNVEV (reference sequence). J was trimmed by 1 base and V by 4 bases; bases with no gene match: 3. Study-level findings and limits: Specificity of a few CMV-associated chains for CMV antigens was verified in vitro. Presence/absence analyses assumed roughly uniform sequencing depth across donors, which may not hold.

Donors counted as nominally healthy when sampled, yet unrecorded immune exposures were likely. The study ran its PCR with 60 Vbeta and 13 Jbeta primers. Original analysis: Later analysis identified approximately 80 million unique TCR beta chains, 10 million to 12 million shared. Sequenced by immunoSEQ multiplex PCR; TCRdb stores in-frame clones only, minus some. V, J and clone size are those of that table, while D and trimming were read from the DNA. The table records some 190,000 clones, 80% to 90% of them present only once. A remark on this clone: What it binds is not known.

The sample taken for sequencing was PBMCs. The chain couples TRBV27 to TRBJ1-1; 7 nucleotides align to TRBD1. The TCR sequence derives from a male donor in good health and CMV-seronegative. The DNA for the CDR3 is TGTGCCAGCAGTTCCGGGACAGCGAACACTGAAGCTTTCTTT. Protein sequence: CASSSGTANTEAFF.